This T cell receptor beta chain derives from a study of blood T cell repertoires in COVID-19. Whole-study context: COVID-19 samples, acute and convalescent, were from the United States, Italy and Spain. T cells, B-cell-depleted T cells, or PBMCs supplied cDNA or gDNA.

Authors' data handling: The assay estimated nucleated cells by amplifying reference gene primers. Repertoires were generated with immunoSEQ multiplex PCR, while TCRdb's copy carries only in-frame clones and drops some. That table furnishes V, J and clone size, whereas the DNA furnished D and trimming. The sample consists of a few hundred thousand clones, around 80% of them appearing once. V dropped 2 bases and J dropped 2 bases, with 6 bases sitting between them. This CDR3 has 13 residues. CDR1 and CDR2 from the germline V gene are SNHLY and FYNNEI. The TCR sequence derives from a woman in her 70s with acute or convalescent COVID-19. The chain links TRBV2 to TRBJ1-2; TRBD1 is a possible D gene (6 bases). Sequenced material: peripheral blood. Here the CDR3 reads CASSERGNYGYTF. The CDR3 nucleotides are TGTGCCAGCAGTGAAAGGGGGAACTATGGCTACACCTTC. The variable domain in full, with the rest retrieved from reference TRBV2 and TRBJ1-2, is EPEVTQTPSHQVTQMGQEVILRCVPISNHLYFYWYRQILGQKVEFLVSFYNNEISEKSEIFDDQFSVERPDGSNFTLKIRSTKLEDSAMYFCASSERGNYGYTFGSGTRLTVV.